The 18 T cell receptor beta chains below all came from one sample that was sequenced in a study of T-cell reconstitution after alpha-beta-depleted transplantation in children. Unique molecular identifiers were incorporated when the TCRbeta library was constructed. TCRdb itself ran the PCR reads through MiXCR, one entry per CDR3 protein. Of roughly 300,000 distinct CDR3 sequences in the sample, roughly 11% were seen once. Sequenced here: peripheral blood, sampled 180 days after TCRalphabeta/CD19-depleted stem cell transplant. The receptors come from a male patient aged 2-9 years who had a stem cell transplant for chronic granulomatous disease, so the T cells may come from the graft donor.

This clonotype was counted at least ten times. V and J are TRBV18 and TRBJ2-4; tentatively, D is TRBD2 (6 bases). The CDR3 has 16 residues. Trimming stripped 3 bases from V and 1 base from J, with 13 bases between. Germline values: CDR1 KGHSH, CDR2 LQKENI. The CDR3 DNA sequence: TGTGCCAGCTCACCTTCGGGAGACTACGCCAAAAACATTCAGTACTTC. This codes for CASSPSGDYAKNIQYF.

A word on this clonotype: A much larger clone lies one base from this, so it may be a read error. This chain connects TRBV9 to TRBJ2-7; D remains ambiguous. With 2 bases removed from V and 0 bases from J, the gap between germline ends came to 9 bases. The CDR3 runs 14 residues. CDR1 SGDLS and CDR2 YYNGEE come from the germline V gene. The CDR3 is CASSVERNSYEQYF. In DNA, the CDR3 is TGTGCCAGCAGCGTGGAACGGAACTCCTACGAGCAGTACTTC.

This clonotype has at least ten counts. This rearrangement joins TRBV10-3 to TRBJ2-2; D is perhaps TRBD1 (5 bases). With 2 bases removed from V and 4 bases from J, the gap between germline ends came to 11 bases. Germline CDR1 and CDR2: ENHRY and SYGVKD. This CDR3 has 15 amino acids. The CDR3 sequence: CAISEPGKSTGELFF. The CDR3 DNA sequence: TGTGCCATCAGTGAGCCAGGGAAGAGCACCGGGGAGCTGTTTTTT.

This clonotype has a count of ten or more. The chain is built from TRBV5-1 and TRBJ1-2; no clear D gene. Looked up from germline, CDR1 is SGHRS and CDR2 is YFSETQ. V lost 7 bases, J lost 10 bases, and 5 bases lay in between. The CDR3 is 8 residues long. The CDR3 here is CASPFYTF. In DNA, the CDR3 is TGCGCCAGCCCTTTCTACACCTTC.

This clonotype was seen at least ten times. J is TRBJ2-3 and V is TRBV5-5, with no clear D. The CDR3 has 14 amino acids. Germline assignment: CDR1 SGHKS and CDR2 YYEKEE (reference sequence). Trimming removed 2 bases from V and 6 bases from J, with 13 bases in between. The chain's CDR3 is CASSFWAYGDTQYF. DNA of the CDR3: TGTGCCAGCAGCTTCTGGGCCTACGGGGATACGCAGTATTTT.

This clonotype appeared many times. This chain links TRBV11-2 with TRBJ2-4; D uncertain. This CDR3 is built from 15 residues. Trimming removed 0 bases at V and 0 bases at J, with 6 bases between. The V gene's germline CDR1 is SGHAT and CDR2 FQNNGV. CDR3 in amino acids: CASSLDGLAKNIQYF. In nucleotides, the CDR3 is TGTGCCAGCAGCTTAGATGGCCTAGCCAAAAACATTCAGTACTTC. Full variable domain (missing parts from reference TRBV11-2 and TRBJ2-4): EAGVAQSPRYKIIEKRQSVAFWCNPISGHATLYWYQQILGQGPKLLIQFQNNGVVDDSQLPKDRFSAERLKGVDSTLKIQPAKLEDSAVYLCASSLDGLAKNIQYFGAGTRLSVL.

This chain joins TRBV19 and TRBJ1-4; tentative D call: TRBD1 (5 bases). Germline values: CDR1 LNHDA, CDR2 SQIVND (reference sequence). The CDR3 runs 13 residues. The germline V and J ends were trimmed by 7 bases and 7 bases, with 13 bases remaining between them. The CDR3 DNA follows: TGTGCCAGTACCTCCTTTGGGGGTGAAAAACTGTTTTTT. This translates into CASTSFGGEKLFF.

This clonotype was recorded at least ten times. V is TRBV12-3 or TRBV12-4 and J is TRBJ2-7; 7 positions match TRBD2. With 6 bases clipped from V and 3 bases from J, the junction kept 5 bases outside the gene matches. CDR3 length: 13 amino acids. This CDR3 reads CASRDGLGYEQYF. The CDR3 DNA reads TGTGCCAGCAGGGACGGACTAGGCTACGAGCAGTACTTC.

This clonotype was detected ten times or more. The V call is TRBV5-1, the J call TRBJ2-3; TRBD2 matches at 10 bases. The V gene's germline CDR1 is SGHRS and CDR2 YFSETQ. Germline trimming cut 0 bases from V and 0 bases from J; bases unmatched to any gene: 7. The CDR3 has 18 residues. The CDR3 loop reads CASSLVLGLAPSTDTQYF. CDR3 in DNA: TGCGCCAGCAGCTTGGTGTTGGGACTAGCGCCCAGCACAGATACGCAGTATTTT.

On this clonotype itself: This clone may be a read error of a much larger clone one base away. This sequence joins TRBV12-3 or TRBV12-4 and TRBJ1-1; D not certain. This CDR3 is built from 16 residues. The ends were cut back, 4 bases at V and 1 base at J, with 16 bases in the middle. In nucleotides, the CDR3 is TGTGCCAGCAGTTGTGCCAGGCAGACGGGGAACACTGAAGCTTTCTTT. This gives the protein CASSCARQTGNTEAFF.

As to this clonotype: A much larger clone is a single base away; this may be a read error. V and J are TRBV20-1 and TRBJ2-3, with a tentative D call TRBD2 (5 bases). Germline V gene sequence: CDR1 DFQATT, CDR2 SNEGSKA (reference sequence). V was trimmed by 7 bases and J by 3 bases, leaving 11 bases between them. This CDR3 has 12 amino acids. CDR3 sequence: CSVTRRTDTQYF. The CDR3, as DNA: TGCAGTGTAACGAGGAGGACAGATACGCAGTATTTT.

This clonotype occurred many times. The V call is TRBV6-6, the J call TRBJ1-1, with D hard to call. Trimming cost V 2 bases and J 11 bases, with 15 bases left between them. CDR1 and CDR2 from the germline V gene are MNHNY and SVGAGI (reference sequence). This CDR3 spans 13 amino acids. CDR3 nucleotides: TGTGCCAGCAGTTACGCTAGTGGGAGTCGCGCTTTCTTT. Translation: CASSYASGSRAFF.

This clonotype has a count of ten or more. J is TRBJ1-3 and V is TRBV7-9; no clear D. Trimming left V 1 base short and J 0 bases short, with 7 bases between. The CDR3 covers 15 residues. Germline V gene sequence: CDR1 SEHNR, CDR2 FQNEAQ (reference sequence). The CDR3 is CASSLGPVSGNTIYF. CDR3 coding DNA: TGTGCCAGCAGCTTAGGACCGGTCTCTGGAAACACCATATATTTT.

J is TRBJ2-1 and V is TRBV23-1; TRBD1 matches 7 bases. TRBV23-1 is designated an ORF whose function remains uncertain. V gave up 7 bases and J gave up 3 bases; unmatched junction bases: 3. The CDR3 is 13 residues long. CDR3 protein: CASKTGYYNEQFF. In DNA form, the CDR3 reads TGCGCCAGCAAGACAGGGTACTACAATGAGCAGTTCTTC.

As concerns this clonotype: A much larger clone differs by one base, so this may be a read error. Lacking the conserved final phenylalanine or tryptophan, this CDR3 likely reflects a read error. The genes are TRBV11-2 and TRBJ2-2, with 8 bases aligning to TRBD2. The CDR3 covers 18 residues. After removal of 4 bases from V and 7 bases from J, the junction contained 17 bases not matched to a gene. Germline V gene sequence: CDR1 SGHAT, CDR2 FQNNGV. The CDR3 nucleotides are TGTGCCAGCAGCTCCCTCCTAACAAACCGGGGGGGAGGCGGGGAGCTGTTTTTA. Its protein product is CASSSLLTNRGGGGELFL.

This clonotype was picked up many times. This sequence joins TRBV20-1 and TRBJ2-2; unclear D gene. The CDR3 is 15 amino acids. Trimming pared 3 bases from V and 0 bases from J, leaving 11 bases between. Germline CDR1 reads DFQATT; CDR2 reads SNEGSKA (reference sequence). CDR3 nucleotide sequence: TGCAGTGCTAGTTTAGCAGGTTCGAACACCGGGGAGCTGTTTTTT. Encoded protein: CSASLAGSNTGELFF.

Comments on this clonotype: This may be a read error, as it is one base from a much larger clone. The V gene is TRBV5-1, the J gene TRBJ2-1, with 8 bases matching TRBD1. After removal of 5 bases from V and 2 bases from J, the junction contained 15 bases not matched to a gene. The germline gives CDR1 SGHRS, CDR2 YFSETQ. The CDR3 runs 18 residues. This CDR3 is CASRKAGGKILPYNEQFF. CDR3 in DNA: TGCGCCAGCAGAAAAGCAGGGGGCAAAATCCTCCCCTACAATGAGCAGTTCTTC.

As to this clonotype: This sequence may be a read error, since a much larger clone differs from it by one base. V gene TRBV7-2 combines with J gene TRBJ2-1; TRBD1 aligns across 9 bases. Germline V gene data show CDR1 as SGHTA and CDR2 as FQGNSA. The trim removed 5 bases at V and 12 bases at J, leaving 8 bases unmatched. This CDR3 spans 13 amino acids. CDR3 in amino acids: CASSRQGGDVQFF. CDR3 DNA sequence: TGTGCCAGCAGCCGACAGGGGGGAGATGTGCAGTTCTTC.